These 11 T cell receptor beta chains originate from one sample sequenced in a study of blood T cell repertoires in COVID-19. Measured with immunoSEQ multiplex PCR; TCRdb has only the in-frame clones, and not every one. The sample lists about 130,000 clones; 70% to 90% were seen once. Sequencing was done on a sample of peripheral blood. These receptors came from a woman aged 55-69 years with acute or convalescent COVID-19.

The CDR3 nucleotides are TGTGCCAGTAACAATGGACAGGACCAAGAGACCCAGTACTTC. Translating it yields CASNNGQDQETQYF. The J gene is TRBJ2-5, the V gene TRBV19; TRBD1 agrees at 7 bases. In germline, CDR1 is LNHDA, CDR2 SQIVND (reference sequence). Trimming removed 7 bases from V and 0 bases from J; junction bases left unmatched: 5. The CDR3 is 14 amino acids.

In the case of this clone: Other DNA sequences within the sample encode an identical CDR3. The chain has TRBV6-6 and TRBJ1-2; TRBD1 aligns across 8 bases. Germline-derived CDR1 and CDR2 are MNHNY and SVGAGI (reference sequence). CDR3 size: 15 residues. Trimming removed 2 bases from V and 5 bases from J; junction bases left unmatched: 7. Here the CDR3 reads CASSYGQGGGYGYTF. CDR3 coding DNA: TGTGCCAGCAGTTACGGACAGGGTGGAGGGTATGGCTACACCTTC.

This chain links TRBV5-4 with TRBJ1-1, with TRBD1 as a possible D gene (5 bases). Trimming left V 6 bases short and J 0 bases short, with 18 bases between. From germline, CDR1 is SGHNT and CDR2 YYREEE (reference sequence). The CDR3 loop spans 16 amino acids. CDR3 DNA sequence: TGTGCCAGCACCCCAGATGGGGGGGTGATGAACACTGAAGCTTTCTTT. It yields the protein CASTPDGGVMNTEAFF.

The V and J genes are TRBV28 and TRBJ1-1, with D possibly matching TRBD1 (5 bases). Germline-derived CDR1 and CDR2 are MDHEN and SYDVKM. The V end was cut by 6 bases, the J end by 7 bases, with 24 bases between. There are 16 residues in the CDR3. The chain's CDR3 is CASSPTLGGGSIEAFF. CDR3 nucleotides: TGTGCCAGCAGCCCCACTCTTGGGGGGGGGTCTATTGAAGCTTTCTTT.

This chain links TRBV11-3 with TRBJ2-1; perhaps TRBD2 as D (5 bases). V lost 5 bases and J 8 bases, leaving 19 bases between the germline ends. The CDR3 loop spans 15 amino acids. Germline values: CDR1 SGHNT, CDR2 YENEEA. The CDR3 sequence: CASSPPQAGSDEQFF. CDR3 nucleotides: TGTGCCAGCAGCCCCCCTCAGGCAGGTAGCGATGAGCAGTTCTTC.

This clone has only a few counts. The gene calls are TRBV6-5 and TRBJ2-7; tentative D call: TRBD2 (5 bases). CDR3 length equals 13 residues. Trimming took off 4 bases at V and 2 bases at J, with 9 bases between the two ends. Germline lookup yields CDR1 MNHEY and CDR2 SVGAGI. CDR3 nucleotide sequence: TGTGCCAGCAGTTTTAGCGATACCTACGAGCAGTACTTC. Encoded protein: CASSFSDTYEQYF.

J is TRBJ1-2 and V is TRBV12-3 or TRBV12-4, with D possibly TRBD1 on 5 matching bases. CDR3 length: 13 residues. The V and J ends lost 6 bases and 8 bases respectively, with 16 bases between them. This CDR3 is CASSFRESGGYTF. The CDR3 nucleotides read TGTGCCAGCAGCTTCAGGGAATCTGGGGGCTACACCTTC.

This clone turned up a few times. The chain employs TRBV9 and TRBJ1-1, with D possibly being TRBD1 (5 bases). Germline lookup yields CDR1 SGDLS and CDR2 YYNGEE. The V and J ends lost 0 bases and 0 bases respectively, with 6 bases between them. This CDR3 contains 14 residues. Here the CDR3 DNA reads TGTGCCAGCAGCGTAGGACAGTTGAACACTGAAGCTTTCTTT. Translation: CASSVGQLNTEAFF.

The chain uses TRBV6-5 and TRBJ2-7; 8 bases are a match to TRBD2. This CDR3 has 14 amino acids. Germline-derived CDR1 and CDR2 are MNHEY and SVGAGI. After removal of 5 bases from V and 3 bases from J, the junction contained 6 bases not matched to a gene. The DNA of the CDR3 is TGTGCCAGCAGTCCGGGACTAGATCGCTACGAGCAGTACTTC. Its protein is CASSPGLDRYEQYF.

On this clone: The DNA is left out, because the CDR3 cannot be placed on it with certainty; the CDR3 is given as TCRdb lists it. V usage is TRBV27 and J usage is TRBJ2-5; TRBD2 is the table's D call, not checked against the DNA. CDR1 is MNHEY, CDR2 SMNVEV, per germline (reference sequence). The CDR3 totals 14 residues, both ends included. This CDR3 is CASSSSGGRETQYF.

V gene TRBV5-1 combines with J gene TRBJ2-3, with no clear D. The V and J ends lost 0 bases and 1 base respectively, with 9 bases between them. CDR1 is SGHRS and CDR2 is YFSETQ in the germline V gene. This CDR3 is built from 15 residues. DNA for the CDR3: TGCGCCAGCAGCTTGGAACAGATAGGCACAGATACGCAGTATTTT. Its translation: CASSLEQIGTDTQYF.